These T cell receptor beta chains were read from a single sample in a study of a mutant IDH1 vaccine in newly diagnosed glioma. TCRdb keeps only in-frame clones here, not all; method: immunoSEQ multiplex PCR. The repertoire holds 30,000 or so clones, 75% to 90% seen once, with around 5% in the top ten. Material: PBMCs, obtained from a glioma patient treated with radiotherapy, temozolomide or both. These receptors originate from a woman in her thirties or forties with glioma. CDR3s include the opening cysteine and the closing phenylalanine or tryptophan. A D gene is named only where the DNA matches it firmly. Expanded clones are given a class, and other clones once, few, many or no size at all.

clone size	D gene	V gene	J gene	CDR3 DNA	CDR3 protein
-	TRBD1	TRBV5-1	TRBJ1-4	TGCGCCAGCAGCGTAGGACAGGGGGCTCCCTGGAATGAAAAACTGTTTTTT	CASSVGQGAPWNEKLFF
-	-	TRBV2	TRBJ2-3	TGTGCCAGCAGTGAACTAGCAGATACGCAGTATTTT	CASSELADTQYF
-	-	TRBV6-5	TRBJ1-4	TGTGCCAGCAGTTACTCATCGAATGAAAAACTGTTTTTT	CASSYSSNEKLFF
once	TRBD2	TRBV2	TRBJ2-5	TGTGCCAGCAGTGAAGGTCACGCGGGGGGGGAGACCCAGTACTTC	CASSEGHAGGETQYF
once	-	TRBV19	TRBJ1-5	TGTGCCAGTAGTAGCTGGGGCAGGAATCAGCCCCAGCATTTT	CASSSWGRNQPQHF
-	-	TRBV5-4	TRBJ1-6	TGTGCCAGCAGCCCCTCACGGGCTACGGGTTCACCCCTCCACTTT	CASSPSRATGSPLHF
-	-	TRBV6-1	TRBJ1-3	TGTGCCAGCAGCCTTCACGGAAACACCATATATTTT	CASSLHGNTIYF
-	-	TRBV4-3	TRBJ2-3	TGCGCCAGCAGCCAAGGGGGGGCGGGCTCGAGAGATACGCAGTATTTT	CASSQGGAGSRDTQYF
-	TRBD1	TRBV4-1	TRBJ1-2	TGCGCCAGCAGCCAAGGTACAGGGCAGGGGGCGGAGGGCTACACCTTC	CASSQGTGQGAEGYTF
-	-	TRBV4-1	TRBJ1-3	TGCGCCAGCAGCCAAGAAGGGGGTCGTGGAAACACCATATATTTT	CASSQEGGRGNTIYF
-	-	TRBV15	TRBJ1-2	TGTGCCACCAGCCTCGACAGGAACTATGGCTACACCTTC	CATSLDRNYGYTF
-	-	TRBV20-1	TRBJ1-1	TGCAGTGCGCATCAGGGAGCTTTCTTT	CSAHQGAFF
-	-	TRBV7-9	TRBJ1-2	TGTGCCAGCAGCTTAGGGGAAGGGTTCTATGGCTACACCTTC	CASSLGEGFYGYTF
-	-	TRBV5-6	TRBJ2-3	TGTGCCAGCAGCCCCCAGCTGGGGAGAGAGGATACGCAGTATTTT	CASSPQLGREDTQYF
-	-	TRBV2	TRBJ1-1	TGTGCCAGCAGTGCTACGTTAGCTTTCTTT	CASSATLAFF
-	-	TRBV2	TRBJ1-1	TGTGCCAAAGGGGGGGGCATGAACACTGAAGCTTTCTTT	CAKGGGMNTEAFF
-	-	TRBV2	TRBJ1-1	TGTGCCAGCAGTGAAGAAGGGAACACTGAAGCTTTCTTT	CASSEEGNTEAFF
-	-	TRBV7-9	TRBJ1-2	TGTGCCAGCAGCATTAACTATGGCTACACCTTC	CASSINYGYTF
-	-	TRBV15	TRBJ1-3	TGTGCCACCAGCATGTACGGGAGTACGAGGGGCACCATATATTTT	CATSMYGSTRGTIYF
large	TRBD2	TRBV7-8	TRBJ2-5	TGTGCCAGCAGCTCTAACCCAATGATGCGGGAGGGCCCCCAAGAGACCCAGTACTTC	CASSSNPMMREGPQETQYF
-	-	TRBV5-1	TRBJ2-7	TGCGCCAGCAGCTTGAACGTAGGGGGCGCGGGGTCCTACGAGCAGTACTTC	CASSLNVGGAGSYEQYF
once	TRBD1	TRBV4-3	TRBJ1-5	TGCGCCAGCAGCCAACGGACAGGGTTTCAGCCCCAGCATTTT	CASSQRTGFQPQHF
-	-	TRBV6-5	TRBJ2-1	TGTGCCAGCAGCCCCGGAGGTGGAGACTCCAATGAGCAGTTCTTC	CASSPGGGDSNEQFF
-	TRBD1	TRBV19	TRBJ1-1	TGTGCCAGTAGTATGGGGGGACAGCAGCCTATGAACACTGAAGCTTTCTTT	CASSMGGQQPMNTEAFF
-	TRBD2	TRBV19	TRBJ2-7	TGTGCCAGTAGTTCCAGGACTAGCGGGAGCTACGAGCAGTACTTC	CASSSRTSGSYEQYF
-	-	TRBV6-5	TRBJ2-6	TGTGCCAGCACTGCCCTCTCTGGGGCCAACGTCCTGACTTTC	CASTALSGANVLTF
once	-	TRBV30	TRBJ2-1	TGTGCCTGGAGGCCGGACTCCTACAATGAGCAGTTCTTC	CAWRPDSYNEQFF
few	-	TRBV18	TRBJ1-1	TGTGCCAGCTCACCTTCAGGGATATTTGAAGCTTTCTTT	CASSPSGIFEAFF
-	-	TRBV4-1	TRBJ1-2	TGCGCCAGCAGCCCCACGCCCGGAGACCTTGGTGGTGGCTACACCTTC	CASSPTPGDLGGGYTF
-	TRBD1	TRBV27	TRBJ2-6	TGTGCCAGCAGTTCAAGGCTCGGACAGGGGGCAAGCTCTGGGGCCAACGTCCTGACTTTC	CASSSRLGQGASSGANVLTF
-	-	TRBV2	TRBJ1-3	TGTGCCAGCAGTGATGCAGGAGGCTCTGGAAACACCATATATTTT	CASSDAGGSGNTIYF
-	TRBD2	TRBV5-1	TRBJ2-2	TGCGCCAGCAGCTTGGAACTAGCGGGCCACACCGGGGAGCTGTTTTTT	CASSLELAGHTGELFF
few	-	TRBV29-1	TRBJ1-1	TGCAGCGCCCGGACCACAGGGATAATGAACACTGAAGCTTTCTTT	CSARTTGIMNTEAFF
-	-	TRBV30	TRBJ1-1	TGTGCCTGGAGTGCAAGGGATGAAGCTTTCTTT	CAWSARDEAFF
-	-	TRBV2	TRBJ2-7	TGTGCCAGCGCTCTTGATCAGGAGGACTACGAGCAGTACTTC	CASALDQEDYEQYF
-	TRBD1	TRBV4-1	TRBJ1-1	TGCGCCAGCAGCCAAAAAGGGACAGGGCGAAACACTGAAGCTTTCTTT	CASSQKGTGRNTEAFF
-	-	TRBV4-3	TRBJ1-2	TGCGCCAGCAGCCAAGAAGTCGGGAGGGGGTACTATGGCTACACCTTC	CASSQEVGRGYYGYTF
-	-	TRBV6-6	TRBJ1-5	TGTGCCACCCAACCGGGAGGAAATAGCAATCAGCCCCAGCATTTT	CATQPGGNSNQPQHF
-	TRBD2	TRBV5-1	TRBJ2-7	TGCGCCAGCAGCGCGGGGGATGTCGACGAGCAGTACTTC	CASSAGDVDEQYF
once	TRBD1	TRBV6-4	TRBJ1-2	TGTGCCAGCAGTGACCATGACAGGGTGGGGTATGGCTACACCTTC	CASSDHDRVGYGYTF
-	TRBD1	TRBV12-5	TRBJ2-3	TGTGCTAGTGGTCCGGGACAGGGGTTAGATACGCAGTATTTT	CASGPGQGLDTQYF
-	-	TRBV11-2	TRBJ2-1	TGTGCCAGCAGCCCGAGCGATGAGCAGTTCTTC	CASSPSDEQFF
-	TRBD1	TRBV7-8	TRBJ1-5	TGTGCCAGCAGCCTCGGGAGGCAGGGGGTAGGGCCGAATCAGCCCCAGCATTTT	CASSLGRQGVGPNQPQHF
-	-	TRBV4-3	TRBJ2-1	TGCGCCAGCAGCCAAGTTGTAGCAGTCCTAGGCAATGAGCAGTTCTTC	CASSQVVAVLGNEQFF
-	-	TRBV29-1	TRBJ1-1	TGCAGCGTCGGAGGGACGTCGAACACTGAAGCTTTCTTT	CSVGGTSNTEAFF
-	-	TRBV30	TRBJ2-1	TGTGCCTGGAGTGCGGAGAATGAGCAGTTCTTC	CAWSAENEQFF
-	-	TRBV7-8	TRBJ2-7	TGTGCCAGCAGCCCTCCCCGGGCCTCCTACGAGCAGTACTTC	CASSPPRASYEQYF
-	-	TRBV6-6	TRBJ2-7	TGTGCCAGCAGTTACCCGGGAGACAGCTCCTACGAGCAGTACTTC	CASSYPGDSSYEQYF
-	-	TRBV7-8	TRBJ1-2	TGTGCCAGCAGCTTAAACAGAGATAACTATGGCTACACCTTC	CASSLNRDNYGYTF
-	TRBD1	TRBV28	TRBJ1-1	TGTGCCAGCAGAATTGATGGGACAGGGGGAAACACTGAAGCTTTCTTT	CASRIDGTGGNTEAFF
once	-	TRBV29-1	TRBJ2-7	TGCAGCGTTGGACTAACCTACGAGCAGTACTTC	CSVGLTYEQYF
once	-	TRBV19	TRBJ2-3	TGTGCCAGTAGTTGGAGGGGGTTATCGAGCACAGATACGCAGTATTTT	CASSWRGLSSTDTQYF
-	-	TRBV7-2	TRBJ1-1	TGTGCCAGCAGCCGGAGGATGAACACTGAAGCTTTCTTT	CASSRRMNTEAFF
-	-	TRBV2	TRBJ2-2	TGTGCCAGCAGGGGATGGTACACCGGGGAGCTGTTTTTT	CASRGWYTGELFF